This is a list of T cell receptor beta chains from one sample in a study of T cell responses to AZD1222 COVID-19 vaccine. Sequenced by immunoSEQ multiplex PCR; TCRdb stores in-frame clones only, minus some. The sample lists 30,000 to 50,000 clones; 88% were seen once. Sequences were derived from peripheral blood, sampled 28 days after the second dose of the MenACWY control vaccine. The receptors were gathered from an adult who received the MenACWY meningococcal vaccine as a control. The CDR3 runs from the conserved cysteine through the conserved F or W. A D gene is named only where the DNA matches it firmly. Some rows mark clone size as missing; the rest say once, few, many or name a class of expanded clone.

V gene	D gene	clone size	J gene	CDR3 protein	CDR3 DNA
TRBV6-6	TRBD1	once	TRBJ1-3	CASSYRTGPSGNTIYF	TGTGCCAGCAGTTACCGGACAGGGCCCTCTGGAAACACCATATATTTT
TRBV30	.	.	TRBJ1-2	CAWRSRYSYGYTF	TGTGCCTGGAGATCCCGTTACAGCTATGGCTACACCTTC
TRBV2	.	.	TRBJ2-7	CAAARTVRVYEQYF	TGTGCCGCGGCCAGGACCGTTAGAGTTTACGAGCAGTACTTC
TRBV24-1	.	once	TRBJ2-7	CATSDKYEQYF	TGTGCCACCAGTGACAAATACGAGCAGTACTTC
TRBV5-1	.	.	TRBJ2-1	CASSGSVSSYNEQFF	TGCGCCAGCAGCGGAAGTGTCAGCTCCTACAATGAGCAGTTCTTC
TRBV24-1	.	.	TRBJ2-5	CATSGIRGYSETQYF	TGTGCCACCAGTGGGATAAGGGGTTACTCAGAGACCCAGTACTTC
TRBV9	TRBD2	.	TRBJ2-7	CASSVETSGSEQYF	TGTGCCAGCAGCGTAGAAACTAGCGGGAGCGAGCAGTACTTC
TRBV6-4	.	.	TRBJ1-1	CASSDSSKGTEAFF	TGTGCCAGCAGTGACTCGAGTAAGGGGACTGAAGCTTTCTTT
TRBV18	TRBD2	.	TRBJ2-5	CASSTGLAGTQETQYF	TGTGCCAGCTCAACAGGACTAGCGGGGACCCAAGAGACCCAGTACTTC
TRBV7-2	.	few	TRBJ2-2	CASSLGGSTGELFF	TGTGCCAGCAGCTTAGGTGGCAGCACCGGGGAGCTGTTTTTT
TRBV7-7	TRBD2	.	TRBJ2-2	CASSLVALGGRETGELFF	TGTGCCAGCAGCTTAGTGGCGTTGGGCGGGAGAGAAACCGGGGAGCTGTTTTTT
TRBV7-9	TRBD1	.	TRBJ1-2	CASSSPGTDGYTF	TGTGCCAGCAGCTCCCCCGGGACAGATGGCTACACCTTC
TRBV3-1/TRBV3-2	TRBD2	.	TRBJ2-1	CASSPSGNFYNEQFF	TGTGCCAGCAGCCCTAGCGGAAACTTCTACAATGAGCAGTTCTTC
TRBV5-4	.	.	TRBJ2-1	CASSPWGAGGNEQFF	TGTGCCAGCAGCCCATGGGGAGCAGGCGGCAATGAGCAGTTCTTC
TRBV6-5	.	.	TRBJ1-4	CASSFTGPRDKLFF	TGTGCCAGCAGTTTTACAGGGCCTCGAGACAAACTGTTTTTT
TRBV28	.	.	TRBJ1-1	CASSFWLGHTEAFF	TGTGCCAGCAGTTTTTGGTTGGGCCACACTGAAGCTTTCTTT
TRBV19	.	.	TRBJ2-2	CASRDRATSGANTGELFF	TGTGCCAGTCGGGACAGGGCTACTAGCGGAGCGAACACCGGGGAGCTGTTTTTT
TRBV7-9	.	.	TRBJ1-5	CASSLGGHQPQHF	TGTGCCAGCAGCTTAGGGGGGCATCAGCCCCAGCATTTT
TRBV6-5	.	.	TRBJ1-3	CASPSVSGNTIYF	TGTGCCAGCCCCAGCGTTTCTGGAAACACCATATATTTT
TRBV2	.	.	TRBJ2-3	CASTRTASTDTQYF	TGTGCCAGCACTCGGACAGCTAGCACAGATACGCAGTATTTT
TRBV5-1	TRBD1	.	TRBJ1-3	CASSGGQLGNTIYF	TGCGCCAGCAGCGGGGGACAGCTAGGAAACACCATATATTTT
TRBV6-4	TRBD1	.	TRBJ2-3	CASSDSRQGSDTQYF	TGTGCCAGCAGTGACTCGCGACAGGGGTCAGATACGCAGTATTTT